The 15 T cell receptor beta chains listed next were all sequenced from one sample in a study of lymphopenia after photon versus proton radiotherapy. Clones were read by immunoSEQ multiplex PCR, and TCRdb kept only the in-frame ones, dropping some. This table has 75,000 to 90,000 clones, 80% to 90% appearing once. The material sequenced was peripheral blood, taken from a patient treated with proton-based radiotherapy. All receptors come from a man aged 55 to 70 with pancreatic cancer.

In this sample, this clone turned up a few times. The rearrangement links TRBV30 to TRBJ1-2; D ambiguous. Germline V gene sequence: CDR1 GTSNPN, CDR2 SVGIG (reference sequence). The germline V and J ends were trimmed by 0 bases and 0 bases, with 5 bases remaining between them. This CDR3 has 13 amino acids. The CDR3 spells CAWSVSPNYGYTF. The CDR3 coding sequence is TGTGCCTGGAGTGTATCCCCTAACTATGGCTACACCTTC.

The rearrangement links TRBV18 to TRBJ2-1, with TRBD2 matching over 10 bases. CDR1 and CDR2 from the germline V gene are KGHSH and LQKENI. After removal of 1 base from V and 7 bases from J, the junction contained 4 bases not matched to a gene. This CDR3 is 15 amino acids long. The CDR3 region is CASSPLGLAVNEQFF. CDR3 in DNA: TGTGCCAGCTCACCACTAGGACTAGCGGTGAATGAGCAGTTCTTC. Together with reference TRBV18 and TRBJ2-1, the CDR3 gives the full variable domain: NAGVMQNPRHLVRRRGQEARLRCSPMKGHSHVYWYRQLPEEGLKFMVYLQKENIIDESGMPKERFSAEFPKEGPSILRIQQVVRGDSAAYFCASSPLGLAVNEQFFGPGTRLTVL.

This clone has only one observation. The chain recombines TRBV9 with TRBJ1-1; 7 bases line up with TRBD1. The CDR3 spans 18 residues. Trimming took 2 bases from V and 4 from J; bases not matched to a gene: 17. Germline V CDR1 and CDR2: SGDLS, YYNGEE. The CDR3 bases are TGTGCCAGCAGCGTCCTTACAGGGGCAGGACCTGGGGGCACTGAAGCTTTCTTT. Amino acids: CASSVLTGAGPGGTEAFF.

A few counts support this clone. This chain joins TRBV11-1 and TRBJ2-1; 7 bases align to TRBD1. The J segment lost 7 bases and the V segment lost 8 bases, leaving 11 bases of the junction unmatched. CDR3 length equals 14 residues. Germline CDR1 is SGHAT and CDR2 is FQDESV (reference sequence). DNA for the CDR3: TGTGCCAGCTCCTCACAGGGGCGGAGGAATGAGCAGTTCTTC. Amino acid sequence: CASSSQGRRNEQFF.

The CDR3 region is CASTPGAPSMNTEAFF. CDR3 in DNA: TGTGCCAGCACCCCCGGGGCCCCTTCGATGAACACTGAAGCTTTCTTT. This chain links TRBV5-4 with TRBJ1-1, with a weak D call TRBD1 (5 bases). This CDR3 has 16 residues. V lost 6 bases to trimming and J lost 0 bases, with 18 bases between them. The germline V gene encodes CDR1 SGHNT and CDR2 YYREEE (reference sequence).

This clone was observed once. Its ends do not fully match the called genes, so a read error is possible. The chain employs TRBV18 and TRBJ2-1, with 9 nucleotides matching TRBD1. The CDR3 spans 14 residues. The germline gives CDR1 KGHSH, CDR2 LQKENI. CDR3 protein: CASSSPTGGNEQFF. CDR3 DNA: TGTGCCAGCTCATCACCGACAGGGGGCAATGAGCAGTTCTTC.

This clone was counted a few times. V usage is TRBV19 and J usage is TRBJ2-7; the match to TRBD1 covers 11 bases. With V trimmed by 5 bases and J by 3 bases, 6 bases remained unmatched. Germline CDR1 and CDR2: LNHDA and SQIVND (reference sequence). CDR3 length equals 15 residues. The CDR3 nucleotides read TGTGCCAGTAGTTTGGGGACAGGGGGTATCTACGAGCAGTACTTC. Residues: CASSLGTGGIYEQYF.

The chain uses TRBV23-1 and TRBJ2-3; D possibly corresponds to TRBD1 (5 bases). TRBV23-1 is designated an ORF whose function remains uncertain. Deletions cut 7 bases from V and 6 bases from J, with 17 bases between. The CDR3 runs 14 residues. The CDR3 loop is CASKLTDPMDTQYF. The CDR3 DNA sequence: TGCGCCAGCAAGCTGACAGACCCAATGGATACGCAGTATTTT.

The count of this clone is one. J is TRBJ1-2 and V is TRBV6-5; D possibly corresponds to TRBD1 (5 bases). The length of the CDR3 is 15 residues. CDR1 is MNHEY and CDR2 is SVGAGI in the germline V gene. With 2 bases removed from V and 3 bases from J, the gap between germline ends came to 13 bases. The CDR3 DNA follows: TGTGCCAGCAGTTACCTTACAGGAAGGTACTATGGCTACACCTTC. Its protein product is CASSYLTGRYYGYTF.

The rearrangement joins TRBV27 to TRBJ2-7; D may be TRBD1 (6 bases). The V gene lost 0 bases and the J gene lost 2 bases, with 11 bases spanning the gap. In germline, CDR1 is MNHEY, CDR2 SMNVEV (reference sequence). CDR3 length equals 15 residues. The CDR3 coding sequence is TGTGCCAGCAGTTTATCTCGGGACACCCCCTACGAGCAGTACTTC. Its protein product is CASSLSRDTPYEQYF.

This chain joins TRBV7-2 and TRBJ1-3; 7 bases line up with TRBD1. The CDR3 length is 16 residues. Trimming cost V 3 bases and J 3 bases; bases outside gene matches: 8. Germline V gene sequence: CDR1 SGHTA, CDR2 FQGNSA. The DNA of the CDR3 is TGTGCCAGCAGCTTGGGGGGACAGATGATTGGAAACACCATATATTTT. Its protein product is CASSLGGQMIGNTIYF.

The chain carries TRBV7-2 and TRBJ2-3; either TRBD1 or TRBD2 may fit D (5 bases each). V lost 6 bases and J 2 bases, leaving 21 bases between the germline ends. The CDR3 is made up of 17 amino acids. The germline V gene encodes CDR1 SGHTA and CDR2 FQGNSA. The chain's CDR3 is CASSLTGARWNTDTQYF. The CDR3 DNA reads TGTGCCAGCAGTCTCACCGGGGCCCGATGGAACACAGATACGCAGTATTTT.

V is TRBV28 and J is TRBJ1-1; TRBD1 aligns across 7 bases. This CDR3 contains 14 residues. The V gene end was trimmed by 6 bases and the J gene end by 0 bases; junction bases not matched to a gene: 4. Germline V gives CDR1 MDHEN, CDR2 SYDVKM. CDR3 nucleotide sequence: TGTGCCAGCAGCCCGGGACAGCTGAACACTGAAGCTTTCTTT. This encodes CASSPGQLNTEAFF.

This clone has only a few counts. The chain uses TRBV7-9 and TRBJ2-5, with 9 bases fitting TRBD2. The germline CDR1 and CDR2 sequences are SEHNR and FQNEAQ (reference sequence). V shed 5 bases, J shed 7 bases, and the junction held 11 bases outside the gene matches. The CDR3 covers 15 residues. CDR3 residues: CASSQPGLATGTQYF. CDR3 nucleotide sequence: TGTGCCAGCAGCCAACCGGGACTAGCTACGGGGACCCAGTACTTC.

CDR3 amino acids: CASSQGQGANTIYF. The CDR3 nucleotides read TGCGCCAGCAGCCAAGGACAGGGGGCCAACACCATATATTTT. This sequence joins TRBV4-1 and TRBJ1-3, with TRBD1 matching over 10 bases. J was trimmed by 7 bases and V by 1 base; bases with no gene match: 1. Germline V lookup: CDR1 MGHRA, CDR2 YSYEKL. The length of the CDR3 is 14 residues.